Following are 14 T cell receptor beta chains from one sample sequenced in a study of beta chain features in type 1 diabetes. Expressed TCRB transcripts got sequenced, as all isolated RNA was reverse transcribed. The method was immunoSEQ multiplex PCR; TCRdb's version includes in-frame clones alone and lacks a portion of them. The sample consists of about 250,000 clones, about 14% of them appearing once. What was sequenced was naive CD4+ T cells from blood. These TCRs come from a woman aged 40 to 50 in good health.

Of note for this clone: The same CDR3 is also encoded by other DNA sequences in this sample. The V and J genes are TRBV5-1 and TRBJ1-2; maybe TRBD1 (6 bases). This CDR3 contains 14 residues. Germline CDR1 reads SGHRS; CDR2 reads YFSETQ. Trimming took 0 bases from V and 2 from J, leaving 8 bases between them. This CDR3 reads CASSLGDRNYGYTF. The CDR3 nucleotides are TGCGCCAGCAGCTTGGGAGACAGGAACTATGGCTACACCTTC.

In its sample, this clone was seen a few times. This chain links TRBV7-2 with TRBJ1-1; maybe TRBD1 (5 bases). Germline CDR1 reads SGHTA; CDR2 reads FQGNSA. V lost 6 bases, J lost 0 bases, and 14 bases lay in between. This CDR3 region has 15 residues. CDR3 amino acids: CASRLFGGMNTEAFF. CDR3 nucleotides: TGTGCCAGCAGACTATTCGGGGGAATGAACACTGAAGCTTTCTTT.

This rearrangement joins TRBV29-1 to TRBJ1-3; D is unresolved. The CDR3 extends over 13 amino acids. Trimming removed 4 bases from V and 4 bases from J, with 11 bases in between. CDR1 and CDR2 from the germline V gene are SQVTM and ANQGSEA. In nucleotides, the CDR3 is TGCAGCGTTGTGGGAGTTGGGGGAAACACCATATATTTT. Its translation is CSVVGVGGNTIYF.

This chain joins TRBV7-2 and TRBJ2-2, with unresolved D. Trimming stripped 1 base from V and 6 bases from J, with 9 bases between. Germline loops: CDR1 SGHTA, CDR2 FQGNSA. This CDR3 contains 14 residues. The CDR3 here is CASSLVFPAGELFF. CDR3 nucleotides: TGTGCCAGCAGCTTAGTATTTCCCGCCGGGGAGCTGTTTTTT.

Only a few counts were recorded for this clone. This chain joins TRBV6-5 and TRBJ2-3; weak D call: TRBD1 (6 bases). The germline V and J ends were trimmed by 6 bases and 3 bases, with 10 bases remaining between them. Looked up from germline, CDR1 is MNHEY and CDR2 is SVGAGI. This CDR3 is built from 13 residues. The CDR3 region is CASRQGLTDTQYF. The CDR3 DNA follows: TGTGCCAGCAGACAGGGTCTTACAGATACGCAGTATTTT.

The genes are TRBV30 and TRBJ2-5, with 8 bases identical to TRBD2. The CDR3 totals 17 residues. Germline trimming cut 1 base from V and 1 base from J; bases unmatched to any gene: 11. Looked up from germline, CDR1 is GTSNPN and CDR2 is SVGIG (reference sequence). CDR3 sequence reads: CAWSASNAGTSQETQYF. The CDR3 DNA follows: TGTGCCTGGAGTGCCTCGAACGCGGGGACTAGCCAAGAGACCCAGTACTTC.

This clone was seen more than once but under ten times. The gene calls are TRBV18 and TRBJ1-1; D gene ambiguous. Trimming removed 1 base from V and 0 bases from J, with 12 bases in between. The CDR3 extends over 16 amino acids. Germline CDR1 and CDR2: KGHSH and LQKENI. CDR3: CASSPLSDPMNTEAFF. Written as DNA, the CDR3 is TGTGCCAGCTCACCACTGTCAGATCCCATGAACACTGAAGCTTTCTTT. Full variable domain (remainder filled in from reference TRBV18 and TRBJ1-1): NAGVMQNPRHLVRRRGQEARLRCSPMKGHSHVYWYRQLPEEGLKFMVYLQKENIIDESGMPKERFSAEFPKEGPSILRIQQVVRGDSAAYFCASSPLSDPMNTEAFFGQGTRLTVV.

This clone was seen a handful of times. The chain has TRBV5-6 and TRBJ2-1; no definite D call. This CDR3 has 17 residues. In germline, CDR1 is SGHDT, CDR2 YYEEEE. The ends were cut back, 1 base at V and 0 bases at J, with 14 bases in the middle. CDR3 sequence (DNA): TGTGCCAGCAGCTTGAGAGGTCAGCTTAGCTCCTACAATGAGCAGTTCTTC. Residues: CASSLRGQLSSYNEQFF.

The V and J genes are TRBV7-7 and TRBJ2-7; no firm D call. This CDR3 region has 14 residues. Germline lookup yields CDR1 SSHAT and CDR2 FNYEAQ (reference sequence). Trimming shortened V by 5 bases and J by 1 base, and 12 bases separated the two germline ends. CDR3 residues: CASSPTTDSYEQYF. Written as DNA, the CDR3 is TGTGCCAGCAGCCCAACCACAGATTCCTACGAGCAGTACTTC.

The gene calls are TRBV7-2 and TRBJ1-3; D remains unclear. The CDR3 runs 15 residues. The V and J ends lost 5 bases and 0 bases respectively, with 11 bases between them. In germline, CDR1 is SGHTA, CDR2 FQGNSA. The CDR3, as DNA: TGTGCCAGCAGCCTGGGCCCCGGCTCTGGAAACACCATATATTTT. Translated: CASSLGPGSGNTIYF. The variable domain in full, completed from reference TRBV7-2 and TRBJ1-3, reads GAGVSQSPSNKVTEKGKDVELRCDPISGHTALYWYRQSLGQGLEFLIYFQGNSAPDKSGLPSDRFSAERTGGSVSTLTIQRTQQEDSAVYLCASSLGPGSGNTIYFGEGSWLTVV.

The CDR3 nucleotides read TGTGCCAGCAGTGAGCCCCAGCGGGGGGACCAAGAGACCCAGTACTTC. It translates to CASSEPQRGDQETQYF. V is TRBV2 and J is TRBJ2-5, with 9 bases identical to TRBD2. Per germline, CDR1 SNHLY and CDR2 FYNNEI. The V gene end was trimmed by 3 bases and the J gene end by 0 bases; junction bases not matched to a gene: 5. The CDR3 contains 16 residues.

The gene calls are TRBV7-2 and TRBJ2-3; 11 bases agree with TRBD2. The J segment lost 4 bases and the V segment lost 5 bases, leaving 8 bases of the junction unmatched. The CDR3 loop spans 16 amino acids. Germline V gene sequence: CDR1 SGHTA, CDR2 FQGNSA. As DNA, the CDR3 is TGTGCCAGCAGCCCTACCGGGACTAGCGGTTCAGATACGCAGTATTTT. The encoded protein is CASSPTGTSGSDTQYF.

About this clone: One end of the junction fails to match germline, which may point to a read error. The V gene is TRBV7-7, the J gene TRBJ1-6, with 10 bases fitting TRBD1. Germline assignment: CDR1 SSHAT and CDR2 FNYEAQ (reference sequence). CDR3 length: 19 amino acids. Here the CDR3 DNA reads TGTGCTAGCAGCTTAGCCCGGGACAGGGGAACTATCGAACTATCACCCCTCCACTTT. Its protein product is CASSLARDRGTIELSPLHF.

This clone showed up just once. Other nucleotide sequences in the sample specify the same CDR3. The chain is built from TRBV19 and TRBJ2-1; TRBD2 might be the D (5 bases). The CDR3 length is 15 residues. The V gene lost 4 bases and the J gene lost 8 bases, with 18 bases spanning the gap. In germline, CDR1 is LNHDA, CDR2 SQIVND (reference sequence). This chain's CDR3 is CASSTMGLATDEQFF. CDR3 DNA: TGTGCCAGTAGTACCATGGGATTAGCGACGGATGAGCAGTTCTTC.